This TCR beta chain came from a study of T cell changes during pregnancy in multiple sclerosis. The V and J ends lost 3 bases and 5 bases, in that order; junction bases with no gene match: 5. The CDR3 runs 14 residues. Germline assignment: CDR1 KGHSH and CDR2 LQKENI. Only in-frame clones appear in the TCRdb table, and some are missing; sequencing was by immunoSEQ multiplex PCR. This repertoire shows about 89,000 clones, around 94% found once; its top ten account for about 0.84%. The chain combines TRBV18 with TRBJ2-5, with 8 bases that match TRBD2. This sequence was found in a female donor with multiple sclerosis, enrolled in a pregnancy study. This specimen consisted of peripheral blood, obtained in the third trimester of pregnancy. The CDR3 DNA follows: TGTGCCAGCTCACCGGCGGGGGGTACGGAGACCCAGTACTTC. Amino acids: CASSPAGGTETQYF.